This T cell receptor (beta chain) was identified during a study of shared clonotypes between healthy human individuals. TCRdb's copy holds only in-frame clones and misses some; the assay was immunoSEQ multiplex PCR. The repertoire holds hundreds of thousands of clones, with 90% to 97% as singletons. With 4 bases removed from V and 5 bases from J, the gap between germline ends came to 18 bases. CDR3 size: 15 residues. The germline gives CDR1 MNHNS, CDR2 SASEGT. CD45RO negativity and positive selection for CCR7 defined naive CD8 cells, a population that excluded terminally differentiated effector memory CD45RA+ cells.

The gene calls are TRBV6-1 and TRBJ2-7, with TRBD1 as a possible D gene (6 bases). The sequence was collected from a woman between 25 and 40 years old in good health. The sequenced material came from naive CD8+ T cells sorted from blood. CDR3 nucleotide sequence: TGTGCCAGCAGTGTTCTGACAGGTCCTGCCGACGAGCAGTACTTC. Protein: CASSVLTGPADEQYF.